In this sample, the clone carrying this T cell receptor beta chain turned up a few times. The record originates from a study of cytomegalovirus exposure and HLA in healthy donors. The PCR ran on 60 Vbeta and 13 Jbeta primers. This table comes from immunoSEQ multiplex PCR, and its TCRdb copy is limited to in-frame clones, with some not included. Of about 200,000 clones listed, about 80% were seen once; the top ten hold around 1.8%. V lost 0 bases, J lost 2 bases, and 8 bases stayed unmatched. The germline V gene encodes CDR1 SQVTM and CDR2 ANQGSEA. This CDR3 region has 17 residues. This clonotype was sampled from a man younger than 35 in good health and CMV-seronegative. V usage is TRBV29-1 and J usage is TRBJ2-2, with TRBD1 matching 8 bases. Sequencing used PBMCs. CDR3 nucleotides: TGCAGCGTTGAAGATGATTCACAGGGGGTTAACACCGGGGAGCTGTTTTTT. This codes for CSVEDDSQGVNTGELFF.